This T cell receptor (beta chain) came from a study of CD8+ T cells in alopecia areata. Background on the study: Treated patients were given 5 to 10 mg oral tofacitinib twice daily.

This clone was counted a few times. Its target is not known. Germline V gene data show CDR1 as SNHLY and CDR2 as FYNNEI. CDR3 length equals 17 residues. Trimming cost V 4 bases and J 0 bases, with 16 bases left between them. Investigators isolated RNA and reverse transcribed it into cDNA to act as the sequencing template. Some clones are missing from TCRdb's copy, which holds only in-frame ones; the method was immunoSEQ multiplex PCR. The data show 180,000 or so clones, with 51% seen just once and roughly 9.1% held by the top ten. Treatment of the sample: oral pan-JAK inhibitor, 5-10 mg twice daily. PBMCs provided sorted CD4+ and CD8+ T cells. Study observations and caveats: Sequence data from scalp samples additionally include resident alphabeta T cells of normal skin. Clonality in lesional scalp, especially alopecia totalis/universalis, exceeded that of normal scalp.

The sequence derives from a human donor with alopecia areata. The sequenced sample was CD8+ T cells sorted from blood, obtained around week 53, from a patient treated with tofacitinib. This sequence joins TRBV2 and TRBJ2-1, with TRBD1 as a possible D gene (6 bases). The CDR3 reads CASSVTRTANSYNEQFF. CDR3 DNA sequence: TGTGCCAGCAGTGTAACTCGGACAGCCAACTCCTACAATGAGCAGTTCTTC.